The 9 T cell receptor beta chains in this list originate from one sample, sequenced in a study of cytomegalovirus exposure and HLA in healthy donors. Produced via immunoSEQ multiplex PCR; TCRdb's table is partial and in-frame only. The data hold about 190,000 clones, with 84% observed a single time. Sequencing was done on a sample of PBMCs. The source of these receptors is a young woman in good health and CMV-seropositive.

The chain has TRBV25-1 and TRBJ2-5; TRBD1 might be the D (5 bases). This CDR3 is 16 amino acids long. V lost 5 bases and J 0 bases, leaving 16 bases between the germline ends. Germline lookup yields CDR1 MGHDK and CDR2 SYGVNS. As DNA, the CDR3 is TGTGCCAGCAGTCCCCAACAGGCAGGGTACCAAGAGACCCAGTACTTC. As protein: CASSPQQAGYQETQYF. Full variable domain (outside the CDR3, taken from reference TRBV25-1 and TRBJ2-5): EADIYQTPRYLVIGTGKKITLECSQTMGHDKMYWYQQDPGMELHLIHYSYGVNSTEKGDLSSESTVSRIRTEHFPLTLESARPSHTSQYLCASSPQQAGYQETQYFGPGTRLLVL.

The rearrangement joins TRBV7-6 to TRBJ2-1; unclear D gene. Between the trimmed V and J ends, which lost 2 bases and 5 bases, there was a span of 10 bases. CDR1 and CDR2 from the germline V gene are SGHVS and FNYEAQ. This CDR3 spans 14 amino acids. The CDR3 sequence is CASSLLQTHNEQFF. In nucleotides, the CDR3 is TGTGCCAGCAGCTTATTACAGACCCACAATGAGCAGTTCTTC.

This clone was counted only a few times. Written as DNA, the CDR3 is TGTGCCATCAGTGAGTCCGGGGGTCCCCCGTACTTC. Translated, it gives CAISESGGPPYF. The chain joins TRBV10-3 to TRBJ2-7; possibly TRBD2 for D (6 bases). The germline V and J ends were trimmed by 0 bases and 12 bases, with 12 bases remaining between them. The CDR3 is made up of 12 amino acids. CDR1 is ENHRY, CDR2 SYGVKD, per germline.

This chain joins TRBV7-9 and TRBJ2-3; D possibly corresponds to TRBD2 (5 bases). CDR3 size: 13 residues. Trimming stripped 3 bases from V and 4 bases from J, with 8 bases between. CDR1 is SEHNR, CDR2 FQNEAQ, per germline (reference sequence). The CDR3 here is CASSFAGADTQYF. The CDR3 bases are TGTGCCAGCAGCTTTGCGGGCGCAGATACGCAGTATTTT.

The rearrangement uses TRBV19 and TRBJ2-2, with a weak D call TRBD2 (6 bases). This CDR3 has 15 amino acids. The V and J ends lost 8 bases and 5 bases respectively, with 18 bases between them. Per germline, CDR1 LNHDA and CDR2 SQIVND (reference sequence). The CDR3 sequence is CASSTGTLLTGELFF. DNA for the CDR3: TGTGCCAGTTCTACCGGGACTCTCCTTACCGGGGAGCTGTTTTTT.

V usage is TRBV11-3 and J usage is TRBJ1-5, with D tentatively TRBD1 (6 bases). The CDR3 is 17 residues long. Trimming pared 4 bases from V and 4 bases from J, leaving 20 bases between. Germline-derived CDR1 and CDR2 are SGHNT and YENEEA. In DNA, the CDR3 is TGTGCCAGCAGCTCCGCTACACAACGGACAGCAAATCAGCCCCAGCATTTT. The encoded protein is CASSSATQRTANQPQHF. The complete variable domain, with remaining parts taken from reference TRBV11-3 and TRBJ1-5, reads EAGVVQSPRYKIIEKKQPVAFWCNPISGHNTLYWYLQNLGQGPELLIRYENEEAVDDSQLPKDRFSAERLKGVDSTLKIQPAELGDSAVYLCASSSATQRTANQPQHFGDGTRLSIL.

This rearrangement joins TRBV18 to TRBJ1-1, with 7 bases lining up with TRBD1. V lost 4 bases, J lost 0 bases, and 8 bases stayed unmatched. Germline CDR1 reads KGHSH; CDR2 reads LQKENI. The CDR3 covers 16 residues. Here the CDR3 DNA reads TGTGCCAGCTCACGCGACAGGGATCCCCTGAACACTGAAGCTTTCTTT. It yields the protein CASSRDRDPLNTEAFF.

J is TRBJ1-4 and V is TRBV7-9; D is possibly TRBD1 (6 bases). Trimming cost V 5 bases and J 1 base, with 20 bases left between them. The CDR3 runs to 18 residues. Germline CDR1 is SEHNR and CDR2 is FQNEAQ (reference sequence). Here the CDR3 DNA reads TGTGCCAGCAGCCTTGGGGGCAGGGCCCTGGGAACTAATGAAAAACTGTTTTTT. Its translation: CASSLGGRALGTNEKLFF.

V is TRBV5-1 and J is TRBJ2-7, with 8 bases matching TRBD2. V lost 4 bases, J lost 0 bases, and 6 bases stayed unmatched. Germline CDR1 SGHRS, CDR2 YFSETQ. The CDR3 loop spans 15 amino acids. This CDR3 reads CASSETSGFSYEQYF. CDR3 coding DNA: TGCGCCAGCAGCGAAACTAGCGGATTCTCCTACGAGCAGTACTTC.